This T cell receptor beta chain was profiled in a study of blood T cell repertoires in COVID-19. The overall study: Sources were T cells, B-cell-depleted T cells, or PBMCs; the material itself was cDNA or gDNA.

In the authors' methods: Estimation of nucleated cell counts was performed using reference gene primer amplification. TCRdb's copy holds only in-frame clones and misses some; the assay was immunoSEQ multiplex PCR. For V, J and clone size, that table is used; D and trimming come from the DNA. Of about 120,000 clones detected, over 80% appear once; the ten largest clones hold under 5%. V lost 2 bases and J lost 4; bases outside the gene matches: 10. The CDR3 runs to 16 residues. Germline-derived CDR1 and CDR2 are SQVTM and ANQGSEA. Categorization into cohorts depended on clinical history that participants reported. Two negative PCRs, clearance, or symptom resolution were required of recovered Cohort 3 donors. The table lists this clone with a few counts.

This receptor was obtained from a woman in her 30s who had recovered from COVID-19. The specimen was PBMCs or T cells enriched from blood (not recorded which). This sequence joins TRBV29-1 and TRBJ2-1, with 8 bases matching TRBD2. The CDR3 reads CSVELAGVDTYNEQFF. The CDR3, as DNA: TGCAGCGTTGAACTAGCGGGTGTGGACACATACAATGAGCAGTTCTTC.